This T cell receptor beta chain was sequenced in a study of blood T cell repertoires in COVID-19 (dated by TCRdb to 2020 to 2022). Study-wide context: Collaborator samples came from the United States, Italy and Spain and covered acute and convalescent phases of COVID-19. The samples were drawn from the first 160 participants of the ongoing ImmuneRACE study and from 950 to 1,500 subjects provided by 6 global collaborators. HLA class I and class II types, where available, came from metadata supplied by the sample provider rather than from assay-based typing. The repertoires were released in a freely available public database meant as a resource for research on the immune response to SARS-CoV-2. The dataset comprised deeply sampled blood TCRbeta repertoires from subjects exposed to, actively infected with, or recovered from COVID-19. A de-identified subject ID, COVID-19 status, age in years and sex were almost always included in the sample metadata. The prospective study material was composed of cDNA or gDNA derived from T cells, B-cell-depleted T cells, or PBMCs. Here is what the overall study found, with its caveats: The amount of clinical and demographic metadata varied by source and participant and was provided uncurated.

TCRbeta CDR3 regions were amplified from genomic DNA using the immunoSEQ Assay, a bias-controlled multiplex PCR. The source study handled its data this way. Within the assay, amplification of reference gene primers was used to estimate how many nucleated cells each sample contained. To quantify the absolute abundance of each unique TCRbeta CDR3 rearrangement, sequence reads were collapsed and filtered. Productive Simpson clonality was computed per sample as the square root of Simpson's diversity index over productive rearrangements. Sourced from immuneACCESS, this table was stored by TCRdb with only in-frame sequences that have V and J called. A share of the clones is absent; for the studies checked, an unresolved V gene accounts for under half, and the remainder has no known explanation. The DNA gave D and trimming, while V, J and clone size come from that table. The table for this sample lists a few hundred thousand clones; approximately 90% of them were counted only once. The top ten hold less than 0.95% of the sample.

The CDR3 covers 14 residues, taking in both the cysteine and the phenylalanine. The sequence is cut down to CDR3 DNA, 42 bases in frame from base 1. CDR1 and CDR2 (LNHDA, SQIVND) derive from the germline V gene (reference sequence). A distance of 12 bases separates the germline ends of V and J, which lose 5 bases and 2 bases respectively. This clone was observed a single time. Its antigen remains unidentified. The input lacks base qualities; no much larger clone sits a single base away. At one collaborating source in Seattle, patients were enrolled during active infection and were followed longitudinally through the course of disease. The collaborating institutions used their own protocols to collect whole blood in K2EDTA tubes. For TCRbeta analysis, collaborators shipped samples in one of three forms: frozen whole blood, isolated PBMCs, or DNA extracted from either of those sample types.

The clonotype comes from a young man with COVID-19, enrolled during active disease. Sequenced input: peripheral blood. The V and J segments used are TRBV19 and TRBJ1-2; the D gene is not confidently resolved. The sequence in DNA is TGTGCCAGTAGTCGTTTCGGCGGAAACTATGGCTACACCTTC. It specifies CASSRFGGNYGYTF.